Below are 7 T cell receptor beta chains sequenced from a single sample in a study of T cells in Graves' hyperthyroidism and ophthalmopathy. Amplification targeted TCR beta CDR3 regions from RNA transcripts. In the first-round RT-PCR of the TCR CDR3, the HTBI primer set was used. TCRdb analysed the multiplex PCR reads with MiXCR anew, one entry per CDR3 protein. This table has 700,000 to 850,000 distinct CDR3 sequences, 30% to 40% appearing once. Sequenced input: blood. Receptor source: a woman aged 40-49 years with Graves' hyperthyroidism.

This clonotype showed up just a few times. The J gene is TRBJ2-3, the V gene TRBV10-3; D call uncertain. The CDR3 totals 12 residues. CDR1 ENHRY and CDR2 SYGVKD come from the germline V gene. V was pared by 2 bases and J by 4 bases, with 4 bases between. The CDR3 bases are TGTGCCATCAGTGAGGCTGCAGATACGCAGTATTTT. Amino acid sequence: CAISEAADTQYF.

The chain uses TRBV7-9 and TRBJ1-1; no firm D call. CDR1 and CDR2 from the germline V gene are SEHNR and FQNEAQ (reference sequence). V lost 2 bases to trimming and J lost 8 bases, with 15 bases between them. The CDR3 length is 14 residues. The CDR3 is CASSLLSLFDEAFF. The CDR3 coding sequence is TGTGCCAGCAGCTTATTAAGCCTCTTCGACGAAGCTTTCTTT.

The rearrangement uses TRBV4-3 and TRBJ2-7, with a possible D match to TRBD2 (5 bases). Germline assignment: CDR1 LGHNA and CDR2 YSLEER. V shed 1 base and J shed 4 bases, with 14 bases lying between them. The length of the CDR3 is 15 residues. The CDR3 DNA follows: TGCGCCAGCAGCCAAGGAGGTCGGGATCAATACGAGCAGTACTTC. This codes for CASSQGGRDQYEQYF.

This clonotype was seen repeatedly, ten times or more. This chain joins TRBV29-1 and TRBJ2-7; D may be TRBD1 (6 bases). Germline CDR1 reads SQVTM; CDR2 reads ANQGSEA. This CDR3 spans 13 amino acids. V was trimmed by 1 base and J by 3 bases, leaving 10 bases between them. CDR3 sequence (DNA): TGCAGCGTTGAAGGGACAGCGTACTACGAGCAGTACTTC. Its protein product is CSVEGTAYYEQYF.

This clonotype showed up many times. The chain is built from TRBV25-1 and TRBJ2-5; perhaps TRBD1 as D (5 bases). The CDR3 runs to 13 residues. Germline assignment: CDR1 MGHDK and CDR2 SYGVNS. The ends were cut back, 2 bases at V and 4 bases at J, with 8 bases in the middle. The CDR3 coding sequence is TGTGCCAGCAGTGAACCAGGGCGAGAGACCCAGTACTTC. Amino acids: CASSEPGRETQYF.

The chain recombines TRBV6-2 or TRBV6-3 with TRBJ2-6; 8 bases fit TRBD1. The CDR3 sequence is 17 residues long. V shed 6 bases, J shed 4 bases, and the junction held 11 bases outside the gene matches. Germline CDR1 reads MNHEY; CDR2 reads SVGEGT. The CDR3, as DNA: TGTGCCAGCAGCCCCTATCAGGGGGCGGGAGGGGCCAACGTCCTGACTTTC. Translation gives CASSPYQGAGGANVLTF.

CDR3 sequence reads: CASSQDLPDRGNQPQHF. CDR3 bases: TGTGCCAGCAGCCAAGATCTTCCGGACAGGGGTAATCAGCCCCAGCATTTT. The V gene is TRBV4-2, the J gene TRBJ1-5, with 9 bases lining up with TRBD1. With 0 bases clipped from V and 4 bases from J, the junction kept 7 bases outside the gene matches. The germline gives CDR1 LGHNA, CDR2 YNFKEQ. This CDR3 is 17 amino acids long.